This TCR beta chain appears in the sequencing data of a study of T cell repertoires in cytomegalovirus infection. Study-level information: HLA-B-restricted CMV epitopes that are well studied were used alongside recently identified HLA-C-restricted ones. Shared public TCR beta signatures pointed to both CMV infection and a matching HLA type.

Whole-study results and caveats: Predominance within the ex vivo response was attributable to HLA-C-restricted CMV-specific TCR beta clonotypes.

TCRdb redid the calling of the reads with MiXCR, one entry per CDR3 protein. The table shows approximately 910,000 distinct CDR3 sequences, with less than 40% occurring only once. Note on this clonotype: The antigen is undetermined.

The V end was cut by 3 bases, the J end by 3 bases, with 11 bases between. The CDR3 loop spans 14 amino acids. The clonotype originates from a human donor in good health (CMV status not recorded). Some clones in this sample may be carry-over from other donors' samples. The chain is built from TRBV12-3 or TRBV12-4 and TRBJ1-1; D is possibly TRBD1 (5 bases). Sample: cultured CD8+ T cells from PBMCs, taken from culture after CMV antigen stimulation. CDR3 amino acids: CASSFIVGDTEAFF. Written as DNA, the CDR3 is TGTGCCAGCAGTTTTATCGTAGGGGACACTGAAGCTTTCTTT.